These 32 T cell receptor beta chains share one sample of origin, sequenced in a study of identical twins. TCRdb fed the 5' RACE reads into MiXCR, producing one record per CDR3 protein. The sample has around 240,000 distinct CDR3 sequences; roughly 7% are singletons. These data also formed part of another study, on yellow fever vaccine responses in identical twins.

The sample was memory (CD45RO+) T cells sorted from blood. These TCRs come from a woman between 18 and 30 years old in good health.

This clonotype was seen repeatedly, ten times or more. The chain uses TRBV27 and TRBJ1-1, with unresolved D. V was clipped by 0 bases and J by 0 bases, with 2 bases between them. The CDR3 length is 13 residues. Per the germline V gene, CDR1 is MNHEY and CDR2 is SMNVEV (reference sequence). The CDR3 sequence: CASSLSVNTEAFF. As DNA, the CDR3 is TGTGCCAGCAGTTTATCTGTGAACACTGAAGCTTTCTTT.

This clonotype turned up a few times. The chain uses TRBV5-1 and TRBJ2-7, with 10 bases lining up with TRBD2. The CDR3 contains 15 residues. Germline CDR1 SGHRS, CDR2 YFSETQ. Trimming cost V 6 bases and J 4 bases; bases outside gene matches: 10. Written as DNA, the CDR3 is TGCGCCAGCACCCCCTCGGGGACTAGCGTTTACGAGCAGTACTTC. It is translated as CASTPSGTSVYEQYF.

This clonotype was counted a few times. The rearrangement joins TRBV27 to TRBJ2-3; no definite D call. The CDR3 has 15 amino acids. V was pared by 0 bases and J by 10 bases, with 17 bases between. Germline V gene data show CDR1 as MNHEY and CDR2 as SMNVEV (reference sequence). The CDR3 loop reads CASSLSRLATGAQYF. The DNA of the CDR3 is TGTGCCAGCAGTTTATCTCGACTCGCCACTGGGGCGCAGTATTTT.

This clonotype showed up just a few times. CDR3: CASSGQGHTEAFF. DNA of the CDR3: TGTGCCAGCAGTGGCCAGGGTCACACTGAAGCTTTCTTT. V is TRBV2 and J is TRBJ1-1, with D possibly being TRBD1 (5 bases). Trimming pared 4 bases from V and 3 bases from J, leaving 9 bases between. The CDR3 totals 13 residues. Germline V lookup: CDR1 SNHLY, CDR2 FYNNEI.

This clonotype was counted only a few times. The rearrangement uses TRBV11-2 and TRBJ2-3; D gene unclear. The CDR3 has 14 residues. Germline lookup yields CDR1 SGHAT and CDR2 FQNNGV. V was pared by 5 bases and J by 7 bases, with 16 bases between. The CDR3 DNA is TGTGCCAGCAGCCCCTGGGTAGACCGGTATACGCAGTATTTT. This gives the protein CASSPWVDRYTQYF. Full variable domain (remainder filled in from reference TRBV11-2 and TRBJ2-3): EAGVAQSPRYKIIEKRQSVAFWCNPISGHATLYWYQQILGQGPKLLIQFQNNGVVDDSQLPKDRFSAERLKGVDSTLKIQPAKLEDSAVYLCASSPWVDRYTQYFGPGTRLTVL.

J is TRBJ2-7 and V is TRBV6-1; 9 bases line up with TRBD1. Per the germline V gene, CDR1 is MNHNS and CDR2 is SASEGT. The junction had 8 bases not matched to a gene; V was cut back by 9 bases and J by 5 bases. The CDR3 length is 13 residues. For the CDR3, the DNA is TGTGCCAGTTTGTGGACAGGGGTCGACGAGCAGTACTTC. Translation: CASLWTGVDEQYF.

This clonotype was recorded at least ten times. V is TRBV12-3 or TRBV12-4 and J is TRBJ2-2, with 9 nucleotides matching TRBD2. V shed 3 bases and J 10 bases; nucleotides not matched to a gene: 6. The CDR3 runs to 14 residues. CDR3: CASSFLAGLEELFF. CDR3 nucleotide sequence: TGTGCCAGCAGTTTTCTAGCGGGATTAGAGGAGCTGTTTTTT.

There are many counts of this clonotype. The CDR3 coding sequence is TGTGCCAGCAGTTTCTGGGCCCTTAGCAATCAGCCCCAGCATTTT. It specifies CASSFWALSNQPQHF. The V gene is TRBV12-3 or TRBV12-4, the J gene TRBJ1-5, with unresolved D. Trimming cost V 3 bases and J 0 bases, with 9 bases left between them. CDR3 length equals 15 residues.

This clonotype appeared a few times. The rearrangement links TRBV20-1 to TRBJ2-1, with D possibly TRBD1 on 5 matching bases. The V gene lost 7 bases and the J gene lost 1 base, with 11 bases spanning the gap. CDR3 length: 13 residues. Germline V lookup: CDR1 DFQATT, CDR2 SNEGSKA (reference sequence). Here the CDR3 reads CSVGVSSYNEQFF. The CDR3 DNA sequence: TGCAGTGTAGGGGTGAGTTCCTACAATGAGCAGTTCTTC.

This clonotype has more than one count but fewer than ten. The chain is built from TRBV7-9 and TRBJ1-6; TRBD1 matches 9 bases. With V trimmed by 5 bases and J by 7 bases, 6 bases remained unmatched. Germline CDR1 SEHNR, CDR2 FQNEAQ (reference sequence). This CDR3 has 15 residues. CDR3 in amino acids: CASSPGTGQNSPLHF. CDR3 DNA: TGTGCCAGCAGCCCCGGGACAGGGCAGAATTCACCCCTCCACTTT.

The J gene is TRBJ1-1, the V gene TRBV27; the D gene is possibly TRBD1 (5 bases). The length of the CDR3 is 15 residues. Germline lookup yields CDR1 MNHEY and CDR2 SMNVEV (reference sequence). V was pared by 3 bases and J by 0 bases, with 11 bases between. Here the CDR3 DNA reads TGTGCCAGCAGTTTTGGGGGGAGGGTGAACACTGAAGCTTTCTTT. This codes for CASSFGGRVNTEAFF.

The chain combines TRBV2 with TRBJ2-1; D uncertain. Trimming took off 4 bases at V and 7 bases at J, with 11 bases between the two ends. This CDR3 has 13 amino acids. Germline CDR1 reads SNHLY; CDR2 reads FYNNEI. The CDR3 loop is CASSALDANEQFF. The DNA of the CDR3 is TGTGCCAGCAGTGCCTTGGACGCGAATGAGCAGTTCTTC.

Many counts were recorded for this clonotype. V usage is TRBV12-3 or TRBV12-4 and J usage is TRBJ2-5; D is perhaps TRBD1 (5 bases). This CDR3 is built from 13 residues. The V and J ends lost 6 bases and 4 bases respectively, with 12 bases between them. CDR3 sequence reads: CASSPDSTETQYF. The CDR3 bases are TGTGCCAGCAGCCCCGACAGCACAGAGACCCAGTACTTC.

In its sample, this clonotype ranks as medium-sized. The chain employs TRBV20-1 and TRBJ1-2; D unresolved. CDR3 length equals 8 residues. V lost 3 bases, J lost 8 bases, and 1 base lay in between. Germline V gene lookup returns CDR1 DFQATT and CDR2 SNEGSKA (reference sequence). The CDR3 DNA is TGCAGTGCTAGGGGCTACACCTTC. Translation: CSARGYTF.

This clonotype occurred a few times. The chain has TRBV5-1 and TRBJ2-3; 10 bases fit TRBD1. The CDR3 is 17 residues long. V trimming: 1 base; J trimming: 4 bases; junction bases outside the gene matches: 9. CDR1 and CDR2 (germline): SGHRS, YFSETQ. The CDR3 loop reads CASSLWGDRGRADTQYF. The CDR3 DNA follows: TGCGCCAGCAGCTTGTGGGGGGACAGGGGTCGAGCAGATACGCAGTATTTT.

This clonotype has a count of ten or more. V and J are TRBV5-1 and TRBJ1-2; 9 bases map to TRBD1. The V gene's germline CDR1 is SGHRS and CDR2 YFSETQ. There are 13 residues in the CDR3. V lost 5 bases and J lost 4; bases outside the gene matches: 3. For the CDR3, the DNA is TGCGCCAGCAGTTCGGACAGGGGCTATGGCTACACCTTC. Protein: CASSSDRGYGYTF. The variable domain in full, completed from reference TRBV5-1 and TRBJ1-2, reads KAGVTQTPRYLIKTRGQQVTLSCSPISGHRSVSWYQQTPGQGLQFLFEYFSETQRNKGNFPGRFSGRQFSNSRSEMNVSTLELGDSALYLCASSSDRGYGYTFGSGTRLTVV.

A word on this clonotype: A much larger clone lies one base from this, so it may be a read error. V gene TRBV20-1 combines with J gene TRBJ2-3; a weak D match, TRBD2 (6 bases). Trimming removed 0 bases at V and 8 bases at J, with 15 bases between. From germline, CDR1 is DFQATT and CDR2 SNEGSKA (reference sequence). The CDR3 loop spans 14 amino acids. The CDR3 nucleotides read TGCAGTGCTAGAGATCCGGGGGTTGTATTTACGCAGTATTTT. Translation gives CSARDPGVVFTQYF.

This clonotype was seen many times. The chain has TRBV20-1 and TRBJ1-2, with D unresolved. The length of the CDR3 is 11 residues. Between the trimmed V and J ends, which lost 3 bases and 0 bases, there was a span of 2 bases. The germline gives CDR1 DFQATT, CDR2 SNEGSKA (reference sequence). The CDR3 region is CSARPNYGYTF. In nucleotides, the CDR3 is TGCAGTGCTAGGCCTAACTATGGCTACACCTTC.

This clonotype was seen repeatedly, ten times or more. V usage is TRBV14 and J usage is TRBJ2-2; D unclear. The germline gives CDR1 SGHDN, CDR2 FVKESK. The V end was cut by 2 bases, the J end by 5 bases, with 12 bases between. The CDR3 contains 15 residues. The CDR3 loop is CASSQQRAGTGELFF. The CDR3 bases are TGTGCCAGCAGCCAACAACGGGCCGGGACCGGGGAGCTGTTTTTT.

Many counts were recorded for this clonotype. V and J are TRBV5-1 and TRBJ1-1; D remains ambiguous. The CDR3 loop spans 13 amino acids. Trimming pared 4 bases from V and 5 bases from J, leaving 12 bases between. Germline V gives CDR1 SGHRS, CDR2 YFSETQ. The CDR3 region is CASSLGTGTEAFF. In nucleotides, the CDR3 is TGCGCCAGCAGCCTCGGAACGGGTACTGAAGCTTTCTTT.

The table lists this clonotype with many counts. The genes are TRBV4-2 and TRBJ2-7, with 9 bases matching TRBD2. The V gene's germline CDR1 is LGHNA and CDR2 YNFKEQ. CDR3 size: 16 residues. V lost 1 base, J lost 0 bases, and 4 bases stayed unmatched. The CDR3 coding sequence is TGTGCCAGCAGCCAAGGGGTAGCGGGGGACTCCTACGAGCAGTACTTC. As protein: CASSQGVAGDSYEQYF.

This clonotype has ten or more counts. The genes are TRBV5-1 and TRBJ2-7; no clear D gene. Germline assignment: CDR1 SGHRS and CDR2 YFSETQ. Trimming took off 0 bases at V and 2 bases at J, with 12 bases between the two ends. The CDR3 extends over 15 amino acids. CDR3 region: CASSLAFGETYEQYF. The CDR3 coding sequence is TGCGCCAGCAGCTTGGCCTTCGGTGAAACCTACGAGCAGTACTTC.

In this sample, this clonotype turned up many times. CDR3 region: CSATSVITKNIQYF. In DNA, the CDR3 is TGCAGTGCCACTAGCGTTATAACCAAAAACATTCAGTACTTC. This rearrangement joins TRBV20-1 to TRBJ2-4, with 7 bases that match TRBD2. The germline CDR1 and CDR2 sequences are DFQATT and SNEGSKA (reference sequence). The CDR3 sequence is 14 residues long. After removal of 6 bases from V and 2 bases from J, the junction contained 7 bases not matched to a gene.

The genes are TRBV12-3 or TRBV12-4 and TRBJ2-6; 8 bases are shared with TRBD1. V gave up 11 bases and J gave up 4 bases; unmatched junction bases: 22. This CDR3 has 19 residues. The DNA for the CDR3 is TGTGCCTTCTGTTTAGGGGGACAGGCCCCTTTAGGAGGGGCCAACGTCCTGACTTTC. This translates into CAFCLGGQAPLGGANVLTF.

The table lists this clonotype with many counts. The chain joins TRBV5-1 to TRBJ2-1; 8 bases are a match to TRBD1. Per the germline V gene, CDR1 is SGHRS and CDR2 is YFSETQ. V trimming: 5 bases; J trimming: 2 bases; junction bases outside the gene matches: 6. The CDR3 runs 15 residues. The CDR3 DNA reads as TGCGCCAGCAGGATGGGGACAGGCACCTACAATGAGCAGTTCTTC. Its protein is CASRMGTGTYNEQFF.

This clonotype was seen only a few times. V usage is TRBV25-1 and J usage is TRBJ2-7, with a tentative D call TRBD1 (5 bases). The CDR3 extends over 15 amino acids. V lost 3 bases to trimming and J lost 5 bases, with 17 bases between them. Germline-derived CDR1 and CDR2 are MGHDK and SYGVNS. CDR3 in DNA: TGTGCCAGCAGTGAGGGGCCAGGGCGCTACGACGAGCAGTACTTC. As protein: CASSEGPGRYDEQYF.

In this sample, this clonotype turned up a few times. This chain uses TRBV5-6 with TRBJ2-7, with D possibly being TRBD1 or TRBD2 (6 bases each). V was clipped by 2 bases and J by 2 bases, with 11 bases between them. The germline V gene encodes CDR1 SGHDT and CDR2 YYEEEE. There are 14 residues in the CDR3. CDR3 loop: CASSFSGAAYEQYV. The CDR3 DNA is TGTGCCAGCAGCTTTTCGGGGGCAGCCTACGAGCAGTACGTC.

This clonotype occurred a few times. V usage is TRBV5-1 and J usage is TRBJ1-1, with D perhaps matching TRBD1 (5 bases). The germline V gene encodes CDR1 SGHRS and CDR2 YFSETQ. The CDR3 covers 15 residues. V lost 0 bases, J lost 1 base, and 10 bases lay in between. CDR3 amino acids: CASSLDGGGNTEAFF. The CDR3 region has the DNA TGCGCCAGCAGCTTGGACGGGGGTGGGAACACTGAAGCTTTCTTT.

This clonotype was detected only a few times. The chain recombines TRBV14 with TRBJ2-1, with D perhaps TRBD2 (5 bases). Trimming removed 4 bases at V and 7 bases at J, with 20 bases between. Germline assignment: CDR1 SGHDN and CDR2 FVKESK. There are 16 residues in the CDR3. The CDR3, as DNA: TGTGCCAGCAGCCTATTACGAACGGGGAGTGGGAATGAGCAGTTCTTC. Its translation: CASSLLRTGSGNEQFF.

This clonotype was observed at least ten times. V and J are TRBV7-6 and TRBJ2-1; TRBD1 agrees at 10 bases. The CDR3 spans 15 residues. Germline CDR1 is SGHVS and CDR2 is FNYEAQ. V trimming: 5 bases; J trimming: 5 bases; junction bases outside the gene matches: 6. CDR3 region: CASSPGQGRNNEQFF. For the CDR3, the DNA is TGTGCCAGCAGCCCGGGACAGGGGCGCAACAATGAGCAGTTCTTC.

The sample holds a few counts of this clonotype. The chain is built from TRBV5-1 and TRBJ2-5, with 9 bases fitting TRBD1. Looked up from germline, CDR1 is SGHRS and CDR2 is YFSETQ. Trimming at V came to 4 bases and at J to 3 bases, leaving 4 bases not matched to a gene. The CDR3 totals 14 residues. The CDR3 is CASSGGQGKETQYF. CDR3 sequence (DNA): TGCGCCAGCAGCGGGGGACAGGGAAAAGAGACCCAGTACTTC. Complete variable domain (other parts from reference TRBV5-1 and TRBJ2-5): KAGVTQTPRYLIKTRGQQVTLSCSPISGHRSVSWYQQTPGQGLQFLFEYFSETQRNKGNFPGRFSGRQFSNSRSEMNVSTLELGDSALYLCASSGGQGKETQYFGPGTRLLVL.

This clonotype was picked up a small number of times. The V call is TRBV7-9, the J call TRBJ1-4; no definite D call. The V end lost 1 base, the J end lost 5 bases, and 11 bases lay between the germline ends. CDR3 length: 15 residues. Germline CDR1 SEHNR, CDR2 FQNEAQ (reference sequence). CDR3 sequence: CASSLDPGWNEKLFF. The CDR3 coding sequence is TGTGCCAGCAGCTTAGACCCTGGTTGGAATGAAAAACTGTTTTTT.